The clone carrying this T cell receptor beta chain came up many times. Its target is unknown. An end of the junction does not agree with germline; a read error may underlie this. This record belongs to a study of early T cells in non-severe SARS-CoV-2 infection. The TCR library protocol was used to attach unique molecular identifiers. These identifiers were attached to individual cDNA molecules. From the 5' RACE reads, TCRdb called clonotypes with MiXCR, one entry per CDR3 protein. The table lists 60,000 to 75,000 distinct CDR3 sequences, approximately 4.5% of them singletons. Broader study findings: Anti-spike CD8 specificities were favored by VDJdb matching, whose results missed private and CD4 specificities.

The clonotype was recovered from an adult who was a healthcare worker with PCR-confirmed SARS-CoV-2 infection or an uninfected control (not recorded which). The donor label of this sample is uncertain. Sample: whole blood, taken at baseline.

CDR3 amino acids: CASSLAPGEGYTF. In DNA, the CDR3 is TGTGCTAGCAGCTTAGCGCCAGGGGAAGGCTACACCTTC. V and J are TRBV7-7 and TRBJ1-2; the D gene is possibly TRBD1 (6 bases). The CDR3 has 13 residues. The V gene's germline CDR1 is SSHAT and CDR2 FNYEAQ (reference sequence).